This T cell receptor (beta chain) was retrieved from a study of identical twins. This CDR3 is 20 amino acids long. The ends were cut back, 1 base at V and 0 bases at J, with 20 bases in the middle. Germline V gene data show CDR1 as SGHDT and CDR2 as YYEEEE. TCRdb re-derived calls from the 5' RACE reads in MiXCR, one entry per CDR3 protein. Seen here are 1.5 million to 2 million distinct CDR3 sequences, less than 40% observed once, and the top ten hold about 0.27%. This TCR was recovered from a newborn girl in good health. Source material: cord blood. The rearrangement uses TRBV5-6 and TRBJ2-6, with D perhaps matching TRBD2 (6 bases). CDR3 bases: TGTGCCAGCAGCTTGTCTTCCTTTCACCCGGGGGTCTCTGGGGCCAACGTCCTGACTTTC. Protein product: CASSLSSFHPGVSGANVLTF.